This T cell receptor beta chain was captured by sequencing in a study of shared clonotypes between healthy human individuals. Study-level background: The study enrolled a couple of women and a few men aged 18 to 49.

The run depth of the assay was deep. TCRdb's table, derived via immunoSEQ multiplex PCR, lists solely in-frame clones and lacks some. The sample holds millions of clones; more than 80% are singletons and the top ten take roughly 0.14%. General observations from the study: Despite large depth, sorted-subset datasets appeared incompletely sequenced. Sharing of clonotypes among donors was expected to vary with sequencing depth.

The CDR3 contains 16 residues. The germline V gene has CDR1 SNHLY and CDR2 FYNNEI. Losses at the gene ends were 7 bases for V and 0 bases for J; bases not matched to a gene: 9. On this clone itself: Its target is unknown.

The sample consisted of naive CD4+ T cells sorted from blood. Indicated subset: CD45RA+ positively selected. The clonotype was recovered from a man aged 18 to 30 in good health. The J gene is TRBJ2-4, the V gene TRBV2; TRBD2 matches 7 bases. The CDR3 region is CASIGPSGLAKNIQYF. The CDR3 nucleotides read TGTGCCAGCATAGGCCCTAGCGGACTAGCCAAAAACATTCAGTACTTC. Variable domain in full (rest from reference TRBV2 and TRBJ2-4): EPEVTQTPSHQVTQMGQEVILRCVPISNHLYFYWYRQILGQKVEFLVSFYNNEISEKSEIFDDQFSVERPDGSNFTLKIRSTKLEDSAMYFCASIGPSGLAKNIQYFGAGTRLSVL.